The present TCR beta chain was sequenced within a study of response to subunit inactivated influenza vaccine. Regarding the study as a whole: Every seasonal influenza vaccination brings in few new T cells, the authors suggested.

This CDR3 comprises 15 residues. Germline V gene sequence: CDR1 DFQATT, CDR2 SNEGSKA (reference sequence). With 3 bases removed from V and 2 bases from J, the gap between germline ends came to 15 bases. TCRdb called the RT-PCR reads again in MiXCR, with one record for every CDR3 protein. The sample has 550,000 to 650,000 distinct CDR3 sequences; over 9.5% are singletons. This clonotype was counted between two and nine times. Its matching antigen is unknown. The clonotype originates from a man in his fifties or sixties who received an inactivated influenza vaccine. Sequenced here: PBMCs from blood, sampled on the day of vaccination. The chain is built from TRBV20-1 and TRBJ2-3; unclear D gene. CDR3 nucleotide sequence: TGCAGTGCTAGCTCTTTAGGGCCACTCACAGATACGCAGTATTTT. Translation gives CSASSLGPLTDTQYF.